Each of the 32 T cell receptor beta chains below was sequenced from the same sample in a study of blood T cell repertoires in COVID-19. TCRdb keeps only in-frame clones here, not all; method: immunoSEQ multiplex PCR. The sample consists of under 200,000 clones, 85% to 90% of them appearing once. The source material was peripheral blood. Receptor source: a man aged 50 or older who had recovered from COVID-19.

Turning to this clone: Germline is not matched at one junction end, which may reflect a read error. V gene TRBV12-3 or TRBV12-4 combines with J gene TRBJ2-4; D unresolved. CDR3 length equals 10 residues. The CDR3 reads CASSLESAHF. The CDR3 nucleotides are TGTGCCAGCAGTTTAGAGAGCGCGCACTTC.

The chain couples TRBV5-1 to TRBJ2-2; TRBD2 matches 14 bases. From germline, CDR1 is SGHRS and CDR2 YFSETQ. This CDR3 is built from 17 residues. Germline trimming cut 3 bases from V and 4 bases from J; bases unmatched to any gene: 5. CDR3 loop: CASSSGLAGGLTGELFF. DNA for the CDR3: TGCGCCAGCAGCTCCGGACTAGCGGGAGGACTCACCGGGGAGCTGTTTTTT.

V is TRBV5-4 and J is TRBJ2-2; 8 nucleotides match TRBD1. CDR3 length equals 17 residues. Germline V CDR1 and CDR2: SGHNT, YYREEE (reference sequence). The junction had 11 bases not matched to a gene; V was cut back by 2 bases and J by 5 bases. The chain's CDR3 is CASSFGPTGGGTGELFF. The CDR3 nucleotides are TGTGCCAGCAGCTTCGGACCCACAGGGGGTGGGACCGGGGAGCTGTTTTTT.

This clone was counted only a few times. CDR3 DNA: TGCGCCAGCGCCGGGACGGGAGCCTACGAGCAGTACTTC. Protein sequence: CASAGTGAYEQYF. This rearrangement joins TRBV10-2 to TRBJ2-7; possible D gene TRBD2, 6 bases. V shed 8 bases and J shed 2 bases, with 13 bases lying between them. The germline V gene encodes CDR1 WSHSY and CDR2 SAAADI. The CDR3 is 13 amino acids.

V gene TRBV6-5 combines with J gene TRBJ2-1, with TRBD2 as a possible D gene (5 bases). There are 15 residues in the CDR3. Germline V gene data show CDR1 as MNHEY and CDR2 as SVGAGI. The V gene lost 6 bases and the J gene lost 4 bases, with 16 bases spanning the gap. The CDR3 region has the DNA TGTGCCAGCAGGGACCGGGATATAGATTACAATGAGCAGTTCTTC. This codes for CASRDRDIDYNEQFF.

V gene TRBV15 combines with J gene TRBJ1-5, with 8 bases matching TRBD1. Germline loops: CDR1 LNHNV, CDR2 YYDKDF (reference sequence). With V trimmed by 1 base and J by 6 bases, 5 bases remained unmatched. This CDR3 comprises 15 residues. Here the CDR3 reads CATSRAGQGFQPQHF. The CDR3 region has the DNA TGTGCCACCAGCAGAGCCGGACAGGGATTTCAGCCCCAGCATTTT.

The rearrangement links TRBV19 to TRBJ1-1; D call uncertain. This CDR3 has 14 residues. The germline CDR1 and CDR2 sequences are LNHDA and SQIVND (reference sequence). The V end lost 3 bases, the J end lost 4 bases, and 12 bases lay between the germline ends. CDR3 loop: CASSMFGEATEAFF. In DNA form, the CDR3 reads TGTGCCAGTAGTATGTTCGGGGAGGCCACTGAAGCTTTCTTT. Full variable domain (remainder filled in from reference TRBV19 and TRBJ1-1): DGGITQSPKYLFRKEGQNVTLSCEQNLNHDAMYWYRQDPGQGLRLIYYSQIVNDFQKGDIAEGYSVSREKKESFPLTVTSAQKNPTAFYLCASSMFGEATEAFFGQGTRLTVV.

The CDR3: CASSPGYEQYF. Here the CDR3 DNA reads TGTGCCAGCAGCCCAGGCTACGAGCAGTACTTC. The rearrangement links TRBV14 to TRBJ2-7; D call uncertain. The germline CDR1 and CDR2 sequences are SGHDN and FVKESK. The CDR3 spans 11 residues. V was pared by 4 bases and J by 3 bases, with 4 bases between.

The rearrangement uses TRBV7-9 and TRBJ2-7, with 11 bases aligning to TRBD2. This CDR3 comprises 15 residues. The germline CDR1 and CDR2 sequences are SEHNR and FQNEAQ (reference sequence). Trimming cost V 3 bases and J 5 bases; bases outside gene matches: 6. The CDR3 reads CASSFATSGSNEQYF. The DNA of the CDR3 is TGTGCCAGCAGCTTCGCAACTAGCGGGAGTAACGAGCAGTACTTC.

The CDR3 here is CASSTGGSRDTQYF. Here the CDR3 DNA reads TGTGCCAGCAGTACGGGGGGCTCGAGAGATACGCAGTATTTT. The rearrangement uses TRBV27 and TRBJ2-3, with D perhaps TRBD2 (7 bases). There are 14 residues in the CDR3. The V gene lost 5 bases and the J gene lost 5 bases, with 14 bases spanning the gap. The germline gives CDR1 MNHEY, CDR2 SMNVEV (reference sequence).

The rearrangement uses TRBV5-4 and TRBJ1-1; D is unclear. The ends were cut back, 1 base at V and 0 bases at J, with 7 bases in the middle. In germline, CDR1 is SGHNT, CDR2 YYREEE (reference sequence). CDR3 length: 14 amino acids. Here the CDR3 DNA reads TGTGCCAGCAGCTTGAACAACATGAACACTGAAGCTTTCTTT. Translated: CASSLNNMNTEAFF.

The V gene is TRBV6-2 or TRBV6-3, the J gene TRBJ2-1, with 8 bases that match TRBD2. V shed 2 bases, J shed 2 bases, and the junction held 5 bases outside the gene matches. The CDR3 is 16 residues long. Germline V gene data show CDR1 as MNHEY and CDR2 as SVGEGT. The CDR3 reads CASSYTGRAPYNEQFF. For the CDR3, the DNA is TGTGCCAGCAGTTACACCGGGAGGGCCCCCTACAATGAGCAGTTCTTC.

V gene TRBV15 combines with J gene TRBJ1-1; no reliable D call. The CDR3 totals 15 residues. V was shortened by 0 bases and J by 2 bases, with 10 bases between the two germline ends. Germline CDR1 LNHNV, CDR2 YYDKDF (reference sequence). DNA for the CDR3: TGTGCCACCAGCAGAGATCGCCAGGAAAACACTGAAGCTTTCTTT. This sequence encodes CATSRDRQENTEAFF. Supplemented by reference TRBV15 and TRBJ1-1, the full variable domain reads DAMVIQNPRYQVTQFGKPVTLSCSQTLNHNVMYWYQQKSSQAPKLLFHYYDKDFNNEADTPDNFQSRRPNTSFCFLDIRSPGLGDTAMYLCATSRDRQENTEAFFGQGTRLTVV.

The chain is built from TRBV11-2 and TRBJ1-1; D perhaps matches TRBD1 (5 bases). The CDR3 consists of 12 residues. Germline V CDR1 and CDR2: SGHAT, FQNNGV. Trimming pared 5 bases from V and 10 bases from J, leaving 14 bases between. CDR3 amino acids: CASSQVGRGAFF. CDR3 DNA: TGTGCCAGCAGCCAGGTGGGGCGCGGAGCTTTCTTT.

This chain connects TRBV2 to TRBJ1-1, with TRBD1 identical over 8 bases. V was pared by 8 bases and J by 6 bases, with 8 bases of the junction left unmatched. The length of the CDR3 is 13 residues. Germline V CDR1 and CDR2: SNHLY, FYNNEI. The CDR3 DNA follows: TGTGCCAGCTCCCCAATACAGGGGGCTGAAGCTTTCTTT. Its translation: CASSPIQGAEAFF.

This CDR3 is CASSGRNGLSYGYTF. CDR3 coding DNA: TGTGCCAGCAGCGGACGCAATGGACTAAGCTATGGCTACACCTTC. This chain joins TRBV9 and TRBJ1-2; D uncertain. Germline V lookup: CDR1 SGDLS, CDR2 YYNGEE. V lost 3 bases to trimming and J lost 4 bases, with 16 bases between them. This CDR3 region has 15 residues. The variable domain in full, completed from reference TRBV9 and TRBJ1-2, reads DSGVTQTPKHLITATGQRVTLRCSPRSGDLSVYWYQQSLDQGLQFLIQYYNGEERAKGNILERFSAQQFPDLHSELNLSSLELGDSALYFCASSGRNGLSYGYTFGSGTRLTVV.

The chain has TRBV7-2 and TRBJ2-5; a weak D match, TRBD2 (5 bases). This CDR3 is built from 15 residues. CDR1 SGHTA and CDR2 FQGNSA come from the germline V gene. V was pared by 2 bases and J by 5 bases, with 15 bases between. The chain's CDR3 is CASSLLGRSGETQYF. The DNA of the CDR3 is TGTGCCAGCAGCTTACTGGGCAGGAGCGGCGAGACCCAGTACTTC.

The J gene is TRBJ1-1, the V gene TRBV6-2 or TRBV6-3; possible D gene TRBD1, 5 bases. V gave up 3 bases and J gave up 5 bases, with 10 bases separating them. The CDR3 is made up of 13 amino acids. Germline CDR1 MNHEY, CDR2 SVGEGT. CDR3 DNA: TGTGCCAGCAGTTATTGGGGCGAGACTGAAGCTTTCTTT. Protein sequence: CASSYWGETEAFF.

The chain employs TRBV15 and TRBJ2-2, with D perhaps TRBD1 (7 bases). CDR1 and CDR2 from the germline V gene are LNHNV and YYDKDF (reference sequence). The CDR3 loop spans 16 amino acids. V lost 1 base and J lost 4, with 13 bases in between. This chain's CDR3 is CATSRGRGTATGELFF. CDR3 nucleotides: TGTGCCACCAGCAGAGGACGGGGGACAGCCACCGGGGAGCTGTTTTTT.

The rearrangement links TRBV19 to TRBJ1-5; 7 nucleotides align to TRBD1. There are 14 residues in the CDR3. V trimming: 5 bases; J trimming: 6 bases; junction bases outside the gene matches: 7. Germline CDR1 is LNHDA and CDR2 is SQIVND (reference sequence). This CDR3 reads CASSSGTVGQPQHF. Here the CDR3 DNA reads TGTGCCAGTAGTTCCGGGACAGTAGGTCAGCCCCAGCATTTT.

V gene TRBV5-5 combines with J gene TRBJ2-7, with 9 bases that match TRBD1. CDR3 length: 15 amino acids. Trimming took 1 base from V and 3 from J; bases not matched to a gene: 5. Germline V gene lookup returns CDR1 SGHKS and CDR2 YYEKEE (reference sequence). CDR3 coding DNA: TGTGCCAGCAGCTTGCCCGGGACAGGGAACTACGAGCAGTACTTC. Its protein product is CASSLPGTGNYEQYF.

The gene calls are TRBV5-1 and TRBJ2-3; no clear D gene. Per germline, CDR1 SGHRS and CDR2 YFSETQ. The CDR3 sequence is 14 residues long. V lost 4 bases to trimming and J lost 2 bases, with 11 bases between them. The CDR3 nucleotides read TGCGCCAGCAGCCCCAGCGATGACACAGATACGCAGTATTTT. Amino acid sequence: CASSPSDDTDTQYF.

The chain combines TRBV6-5 with TRBJ2-1; the D gene is possibly TRBD1 (5 bases). V shed 2 bases and J shed 0 bases, with 11 bases lying between them. Germline V gives CDR1 MNHEY, CDR2 SVGAGI. CDR3 length equals 16 residues. Here the CDR3 reads CASSYVRDSSYNEQFF. The CDR3 region has the DNA TGTGCCAGCAGTTACGTCAGGGATAGCTCCTACAATGAGCAGTTCTTC.

The CDR3: CASSYGHSQETQYF. The CDR3 DNA follows: TGTGCCAGCAGTTATGGACACTCCCAAGAGACCCAGTACTTC. This chain links TRBV3-1 (or the pseudogene TRBV3-2) with TRBJ2-5; tentative D call: TRBD1 (5 bases). The V gene lost 6 bases and the J gene lost 1 base, with 12 bases spanning the gap. This CDR3 region has 14 residues. The germline V gene has CDR1 LGHDT and CDR2 YNNKEL (reference sequence).

The chain is built from TRBV19 and TRBJ1-3; D gene unclear. Germline lookup yields CDR1 LNHDA and CDR2 SQIVND (reference sequence). The V gene lost 4 bases and the J gene lost 8 bases, with 15 bases spanning the gap. The CDR3 runs to 14 residues. CDR3 residues: CASSTGVPADTIYF. The CDR3 nucleotides are TGTGCCAGTAGTACCGGGGTCCCGGCCGACACCATATATTTT.

J is TRBJ1-5 and V is TRBV12-3 or TRBV12-4; D may be TRBD1 (5 bases). The CDR3 length is 13 residues. V was clipped by 5 bases and J by 8 bases, with 13 bases between them. The CDR3 sequence: CASSLPPGEPQHF. As DNA, the CDR3 is TGTGCCAGCAGTCTACCCCCGGGGGAGCCCCAGCATTTT.

The chain carries TRBV2 and TRBJ1-2; no clear D. Trimming cost V 7 bases and J 3 bases, with 12 bases left between them. Germline CDR1 and CDR2: SNHLY and FYNNEI. The CDR3 runs to 13 residues. CDR3 in amino acids: CASTENGYYGYTF. The CDR3 DNA follows: TGTGCCAGCACCGAGAACGGTTACTATGGCTACACCTTC.

This chain joins TRBV11-1 and TRBJ2-5, with 7 bases aligning to TRBD2. J gave up 3 bases and V 2 bases, and 9 bases lay outside the gene matches. CDR3 length equals 16 residues. Germline V gene lookup returns CDR1 SGHAT and CDR2 FQDESV (reference sequence). The CDR3 region is CASSLPVSRGEETQYF. The CDR3, as DNA: TGTGCCAGCAGCTTACCTGTATCTCGGGGGGAAGAGACCCAGTACTTC.

The V call is TRBV24-1, the J call TRBJ1-2; 8 nucleotides match TRBD1. CDR1 is KGHDR and CDR2 is SFDVKD in the germline V gene. Trimming cost V 6 bases and J 3 bases; bases outside gene matches: 2. This CDR3 has 13 amino acids. The CDR3 spells CATSRTGHYGYTF. CDR3 DNA sequence: TGTGCCACCAGTCGGACAGGGCACTATGGCTACACCTTC.

Worth noting for this clone: The sample contains more than one DNA sequence encoding this CDR3. V gene TRBV12-3 or TRBV12-4 combines with J gene TRBJ1-2, with 7 bases that match TRBD1. The trim removed 6 bases at V and 2 bases at J, leaving 3 bases unmatched. The CDR3 is 13 residues long. The CDR3 spells CASSQQGNYGYTF. CDR3 in DNA: TGTGCCAGCAGCCAACAGGGGAACTATGGCTACACCTTC.

The J gene is TRBJ1-2, the V gene TRBV18, with D perhaps TRBD1 (6 bases). CDR1 and CDR2 from the germline V gene are KGHSH and LQKENI. The CDR3 length is 13 residues. The V end lost 8 bases, the J end lost 2 bases, and 12 bases lay between the germline ends. Here the CDR3 reads CASRFDRNYGYTF. The CDR3 DNA reads TGTGCCAGCCGGTTCGACAGGAACTATGGCTACACCTTC.

This chain uses TRBV28 with TRBJ2-3, with TRBD2 identical over 9 bases. Germline V gene lookup returns CDR1 MDHEN and CDR2 SYDVKM. With 4 bases clipped from V and 5 bases from J, the junction kept 7 bases outside the gene matches. This CDR3 comprises 15 residues. CDR3 protein: CASSSSGGFGDTQYF. CDR3 sequence (DNA): TGTGCCAGCAGTTCAAGCGGGGGGTTCGGAGATACGCAGTATTTT.